This TCR beta chain was sequenced during a study of shared clonotypes between healthy human individuals (dated by TCRdb to 2019 to 2021). For context, the study as a whole: Two women and a few men aged 18 to 49 years were included in the cohort. To estimate repertoire size and how much clonotype sharing occurs between individuals, the study deeply sequenced the blood TCR repertoires of five healthy adults. For each donor, three plates each were used for CD4 naive and CD4 memory, two plates were used for CD8 naive, and one plate was used for CD8 memory. To increase sequencing depth and limit assay-specific biases, different laboratories used diverse techniques to prepare libraries and sequence TCR repertoires. Between about 0.8 and 9 billion PBMCs per donor were obtained by leukapheresis.

Comments on this clone: No cognate antigen has been identified for it. No base quality information exists; no much larger clone differs at one position.

Summary of the overall study and its limitations: Compared with non-shared clonotypes, the clonotypes found in all four sorted-subset donors had higher generation probabilities. Sampling was restricted to blood, and TCR repertoires in tissues likely differ from the TCR repertoires found in blood. Naive subsets generally had larger estimated clonotype richness than memory subsets. Incomplete sequencing was indicated by rarefaction of sorted-subset datasets, despite the large sequencing depth. When a handful of donors were compared, the shared fraction of clonotypes was around 5.1% for naive CD4, 3.5% for naive CD8, 2.3% for memory CD4, and 0.3% to 0.5% for memory CD8. Because the study included only a small number of donors, the genetic and exposure-history diversity represented was limited. Based on pairwise subsampling, the degree of clonotype sharing among donors was expected to be affected by sequencing depth.

Using the deep immunoSEQ assay, TCR CDR3 regions were amplified from genomic DNA by multiplex PCR. Extracted genomic DNA from each cell subset was distributed evenly across all wells of several immunoSEQ 96-well plates, and each plate was treated as a replicate. For sorted subsets, about 0.2 ug genomic DNA, equal to 25,000 to 35,000 T cell genomes, was loaded into each replicate PCR. The purified libraries were quantified using a Qubit 3.0 fluorometer, sized with a Bioanalyzer 2100, and then quantified again using the KAPA Library Quantification kit. Every immunoSEQ 96-well plate was sequenced on a separate single-read 150-cycle Illumina NextSeq 550 flow cell. The study's processing was this. Because the immunoSEQ output held only junctional sequences and lacked quality scores, the filtering could not match the filtering applied to full-length reads. Sequences were annotated with PyIR, a Python wrapper for IgBLAST v1.9, and V/J genes and CDR3 were assigned using IMGT germline references. Any read was removed if the V/J assignment was weak (E-value above 1e-6), the CDR3 was missing, or the read contained stop codons, out-of-frame junctions, or ambiguous translated residues. A V3J clonotype was defined by an identical inferred V gene, J gene, and CDR3 amino acid sequence. Percentage overlap between repertoires was calculated by dividing the number of shared unique clonotypes by the size of the smaller repertoire. Three approaches were used to assess repertoire richness: RTK rarefaction, the Chao1 estimator, and Recon v2.1 estimates of unobserved clonotypes. Generation probabilities for all TCRbeta clonotypes obtained by the gDNA method from a handful of donors were computed using OLGA. TCRdb carries this immuneACCESS record with in-frame sequences only. Its versions omit some clonotypes, under half of them owing to an unresolved V gene in the studies checked, with the rest unexplained. Clone size and the V and J calls come from that table; the DNA yielded D and trimming. This sample holds 1,500,000 or so clones; roughly 96% were observed only once. The ten largest clones represent approximately 1% of the sample.

From its cysteine to its phenylalanine, the CDR3 spans 16 amino acids. This entry keeps only the CDR3 DNA: 48 bases, framed from base 1. V sheds 0 bases and J sheds 5 bases, leaving 16 bases between their ends. The germline V gene yields MGHRA for CDR1 and YSYEKL for CDR2. The donors were healthy, HIV-negative adults who had no recently reported acute infections or vaccinations. Every donor was a Caucasian adult residing in Nashville, Tennessee, USA. CD4+ T cells were enriched through magnetic negative selection, after which naive cells were positively selected on CD45RA and the remaining negative fraction served as the memory subset. Blood was collected by leukapheresis, and PBMCs were isolated by Ficoll-Histopaque density gradient centrifugation and then cryopreserved in liquid nitrogen vapor phase. Analytical flow cytometry was used to check the purity and quantity of every magnetically sorted T cell population. Genomic DNA was isolated from every sorted fraction and measured by UV absorbance on a Nanodrop 2000c.

In this chain, TRBV4-1 is recombined with TRBJ2-5, with TRBD2 tentatively as D gene (6 bases match). The clonotype comes from a man younger than 45 in good health. What was sequenced was naive CD4+ T cells sorted from blood. In light of the paper, this sample's cell subset or site label describes: CD45RA+ positively selected. The bases are TGCGCCAGCAGCCAAGATGGTCAGGGACTTTCGGAGACCCAGTACTTC. Its protein product is CASSQDGQGLSETQYF.